Listed here are 4 T cell receptor beta chains from one sample, sequenced in a study of T cell responses to AZD1222 COVID-19 vaccine (dated by TCRdb to about 2021). Library construction relied on the immunoSEQ multiplex PCR assay. TCRdb provides this immuneACCESS table in a form limited to in-frame rearrangements. Some clones are lacking; in checked studies, under half of them reflect an unresolved V gene, and why the rest are absent is not known. In this sample the table shows tens of thousands of clones, 86% of which occur a single time. 6% to 7.5% of the sample is in the top ten clones. The sample's time point, from its label and the paper: about 28 days (+/-7) after the second vaccine dose. Material: peripheral blood, obtained 28 days after the second AZD1222 dose. All receptors derive from an adult who received the AZD1222 COVID-19 vaccine.

The chain combines TRBV28 with TRBJ2-3; D possibly corresponds to TRBD2 (5 bases). Germline CDR1 reads MDHEN; CDR2 reads SYDVKM. V was cut by 7 bases and J by 2 bases, with 10 bases left in between. This CDR3 region has 13 residues. The CDR3 nucleotides read TGTGCCAGCACGCGGGTGATCACAGATACGCAGTATTTT. It yields the protein CASTRVITDTQYF.

This sequence joins TRBV6-1 and TRBJ1-5, with no clear D. Trimming shortened V by 2 bases and J by 0 bases, and 20 bases separated the two germline ends. The CDR3 covers 19 residues. Germline V gene data show CDR1 as MNHNS and CDR2 as SASEGT. CDR3 coding DNA: TGTGCCAGCAGTGAAAAAGTAGGGTCCGAGCGGATTAGCAATCAGCCCCAGCATTTT. It yields the protein CASSEKVGSERISNQPQHF.

The sample holds one count of this clone. The gene calls are TRBV5-1 and TRBJ1-2; 7 bases are a match to TRBD1. CDR1 is SGHRS, CDR2 YFSETQ, per germline. The CDR3 has 13 residues. The J segment lost 8 bases and the V segment lost 4 bases, leaving 8 bases of the junction unmatched. As DNA, the CDR3 is TGCGCCAGCAGCCTGACAGGGCCCGAAGGCTACACCTTC. It codes for CASSLTGPEGYTF. Full variable domain (rest looked up from reference TRBV5-1 and TRBJ1-2): KAGVTQTPRYLIKTRGQQVTLSCSPISGHRSVSWYQQTPGQGLQFLFEYFSETQRNKGNFPGRFSGRQFSNSRSEMNVSTLELGDSALYLCASSLTGPEGYTFGSGTRLTVV.

V usage is TRBV19 and J usage is TRBJ1-5, with 7 nucleotides matching TRBD1. This CDR3 has 14 residues. Germline V gene data show CDR1 as LNHDA and CDR2 as SQIVND (reference sequence). V dropped 5 bases and J dropped 3; count of bases not matched to a gene: 4. The CDR3 reads CASSRTGTNQPQHF. CDR3 DNA sequence: TGTGCCAGTAGTCGGACAGGAACCAATCAGCCCCAGCATTTT.